Each of the 12 T cell receptor beta chains below was sequenced from the same sample in a study of beta chain features in type 1 diabetes. Study outcomes and limitations: When Type 1 diabetes patients were examined, their TCRB CDR3s proved moderately but significantly shorter in all four CD4+ subsets.

For these receptors, no antigen is known. Of the isolated RNA, all was reverse transcribed, and so the sequenced material was expressed TCRB transcripts. Sequenced by immunoSEQ multiplex PCR; TCRdb stores in-frame clones only, minus some. The data show 130,000 or so clones, roughly 15% seen once. Sequenced input: central memory CD4+ T cells from blood. The receptors were sampled from a man aged 25 to 40 with type 1 diabetes.

The chain links TRBV27 to TRBJ2-1; TRBD1 matches at 9 bases. Trimming removed 2 bases from V and 8 bases from J; junction bases left unmatched: 7. Germline loops: CDR1 MNHEY, CDR2 SMNVEV (reference sequence). The CDR3 extends over 15 amino acids. The DNA for the CDR3 is TGTGCCAGCAGTTTACTGGACAGGGGAGATTATGAGCAGTTCTTC. Translating it yields CASSLLDRGDYEQFF.

This clone has just a few counts. The V gene is TRBV25-1, the J gene TRBJ2-3; 7 bases match TRBD2. CDR1 and CDR2 (germline): MGHDK, SYGVNS. The CDR3 has 16 residues. V trimming: 1 base; J trimming: 4 bases; junction bases outside the gene matches: 8. The CDR3 region is CASSEWGGSAADTQYF. CDR3 in DNA: TGTGCCAGCAGTGAATGGGGAGGGTCGGCCGCAGATACGCAGTATTTT. The variable domain in full, completed from reference TRBV25-1 and TRBJ2-3, reads EADIYQTPRYLVIGTGKKITLECSQTMGHDKMYWYQQDPGMELHLIHYSYGVNSTEKGDLSSESTVSRIRTEHFPLTLESARPSHTSQYLCASSEWGGSAADTQYFGPGTRLTVL.

This clone was counted a few times. This rearrangement joins TRBV9 to TRBJ2-7; the match to TRBD1 covers 7 bases. The CDR3 consists of 13 residues. V lost 2 bases to trimming and J lost 4 bases; unmatched junction nucleotides: 3. Germline CDR1 SGDLS, CDR2 YYNGEE. The CDR3 coding sequence is TGTGCCAGCAGCGTTCAGGGGGATTACGAGCAGTACTTC. Amino acids: CASSVQGDYEQYF.

V gene TRBV9 combines with J gene TRBJ2-3; D is unclear. Trimming shortened V by 1 base and J by 1 base, and 10 bases separated the two germline ends. The CDR3 loop spans 15 amino acids. Germline values: CDR1 SGDLS, CDR2 YYNGEE. CDR3 coding DNA: TGTGCCAGCAGCGTACTGCCGGCGGGCACAGATACGCAGTATTTT. This gives the protein CASSVLPAGTDTQYF.

This clone was found a few times. This chain connects TRBV5-1 to TRBJ2-3; the D gene is possibly TRBD2 (7 bases). V shed 4 bases and J shed 2 bases, with 14 bases lying between them. Germline lookup yields CDR1 SGHRS and CDR2 YFSETQ. The CDR3 length is 15 residues. The CDR3 region has the DNA TGCGCCAGCAGCACCGGGGGGCTTTCCACAGATACGCAGTATTTT. Encoded protein: CASSTGGLSTDTQYF.

This CDR3 reads CASSAGTALAFF. The DNA of the CDR3 is TGTGCCAGCAGTGCGGGGACAGCCCTAGCTTTCTTT. The V gene is TRBV25-1, the J gene TRBJ1-1; 7 nucleotides line up with TRBD1. Germline trimming cut 4 bases from V and 10 bases from J; bases unmatched to any gene: 6. This CDR3 has 12 residues. Germline-derived CDR1 and CDR2 are MGHDK and SYGVNS.

The rearrangement joins TRBV5-4 to TRBJ2-5, with 8 positions matching TRBD1. The germline gives CDR1 SGHNT, CDR2 YYREEE (reference sequence). Trimming took 3 bases from V and 6 from J; bases not matched to a gene: 7. The CDR3 spans 14 residues. The CDR3 bases are TGTGCCAGCAGCTCGAAGGACAGGGAGCAGACCCAGTACTTC. This sequence encodes CASSSKDREQTQYF.

This clone was counted a few times. The chain combines TRBV19 with TRBJ1-4; TRBD1 is a possible D gene (5 bases). This CDR3 has 16 residues. The germline V and J ends were trimmed by 9 bases and 3 bases, with 20 bases remaining between them. Per the germline V gene, CDR1 is LNHDA and CDR2 is SQIVND (reference sequence). CDR3 in amino acids: CASRGLYRGANEKLFF. DNA of the CDR3: TGTGCCAGCCGAGGACTCTACCGAGGGGCTAATGAAAAACTGTTTTTT.

The CDR3 spells CASSPLGTYQETQYF. CDR3 coding DNA: TGTGCCAGCAGCCCCCTGGGGACTTACCAAGAGACCCAGTACTTC. This chain uses TRBV11-2 with TRBJ2-5, with a possible D match to TRBD2 (6 bases). V was cut by 5 bases and J by 0 bases, with 13 bases left in between. This CDR3 contains 15 residues. Germline-derived CDR1 and CDR2 are SGHAT and FQNNGV.

In this sample, this clone turned up many times. This chain joins TRBV18 and TRBJ2-3, with 11 bases matching TRBD2. The CDR3 is 15 residues long. The germline V gene has CDR1 KGHSH and CDR2 LQKENI. V lost 6 bases, J lost 1 base, and 3 bases stayed unmatched. In DNA form, the CDR3 reads TGTGCCAGCTCTCAACTAGCGGGGGGCACAGATACGCAGTATTTT. It encodes CASSQLAGGTDTQYF.

This clone was recorded a few times. V usage is TRBV7-3 and J usage is TRBJ1-1; D not resolved. Germline-derived CDR1 and CDR2 are SGHTA and FQGTGA. Trimming shortened V by 3 bases and J by 4 bases, and 9 bases separated the two germline ends. The CDR3 is made up of 13 amino acids. The CDR3 reads CASSLVETTEAFF. The DNA for the CDR3 is TGTGCCAGCAGCTTGGTGGAGACCACTGAAGCTTTCTTT. Full variable domain (outside the CDR3, taken from reference TRBV7-3 and TRBJ1-1): GAGVSQTPSNKVTEKGKYVELRCDPISGHTALYWYRQSLGQGPEFLIYFQGTGAADDSGLPNDRFFAVRPEGSVSTLKIQRTERGDSAVYLCASSLVETTEAFFGQGTRLTVV.

This clone was counted between two and nine times. The V gene is TRBV10-3, the J gene TRBJ1-6; unclear D gene. Germline V gene sequence: CDR1 ENHRY, CDR2 SYGVKD. V was shortened by 6 bases and J by 5 bases, with 11 bases between the two germline ends. The CDR3 spans 14 residues. CDR3 sequence (DNA): TGTGCCATCAGGGTGGGAGTGGATAATTCACCCCTCCACTTT. Its protein is CAIRVGVDNSPLHF.